The rows below give T cell receptor beta chains drawn from one sample of a study of T cell repertoires in cytomegalovirus infection. One entry per CDR3 protein results from TCRdb running MiXCR on the reads. This table holds approximately 76,000 distinct CDR3 sequences, roughly 3.6% found once. Sequencing used PBMCs. These receptors came from a human donor in good health (CMV status not recorded). Some clones in this sample may be carry-over from other donors' samples. CDR3s include the opening cysteine and the closing phenylalanine or tryptophan. A D gene is named only where the DNA matches it firmly. The listing skips clone size in some rows; elsewhere it reads once, few, many or a size class.

many,TRBJ1-1,14,-,TRBV18,CASSGDYGDTEAFF,TGTGCCAGCTCAGGGGACTACGGAGACACTGAAGCTTTCTTT
many,TRBJ2-4,16,-,TRBV4-3,CASSHASAGAKNIQYF,TGCGCCAGCAGCCATGCTTCTGCGGGGGCCAAAAACATTCAGTACTTC
many,TRBJ2-1,15,-,TRBV6-1,CASSESDGSYNEQFF,TGTGCCAGCAGTGAATCGGACGGGTCCTACAATGAGCAGTTCTTC
many,TRBJ2-2,14,-,TRBV7-2,CASSLGGNTGELFF,TGTGCCAGCAGCTTGGGGGGCAACACCGGGGAGCTGTTTTTT
many,TRBJ1-2,14,-,TRBV7-2,CASSHGQTEYGYTF,TGTGCCAGCAGTCACGGACAGACGGAATATGGCTACACCTTC
-,TRBJ2-1,14,-,TRBV7-6,CASSARPVCNEQFF,TGTGCCAGCAGCGCCCGCCCAGTGTGCAATGAGCAGTTCTTC
many,TRBJ2-7,13,-,TRBV6-1,CASSEVWAYEQYF,TGTGCCAGCAGTGAAGTTTGGGCCTACGAGCAGTACTTC
many,TRBJ1-4,14,-,TRBV4-2,CASSQSGVNEKLFF,TGTGCCAGCAGCCAAAGCGGTGTAAATGAAAAACTGTTTTTT
many,TRBJ1-1,16,-,TRBV7-2,CASSLVPSGLGTEAFF,TGTGCCAGCAGCTTAGTCCCCTCAGGGCTGGGGACTGAAGCTTTCTTT
many,TRBJ2-3,15,-,TRBV19,CASSMGASGADTQYF,TGTGCCAGTAGTATGGGGGCAAGCGGAGCGGATACGCAGTATTTT
many,TRBJ2-7,16,-,TRBV4-1,CASSLQAGGSSYEQYF,TGCGCCAGCAGCCTCCAAGCTGGGGGAAGCTCCTACGAGCAGTACTTC
many,TRBJ1-1,13,-,TRBV20-1,CSASRETNTEAFF,TGCAGTGCTAGTCGGGAGACGAACACTGAAGCTTTCTTT
many,TRBJ2-3,13,-,TRBV4-1,CASSQWIRMRQYF,TGCGCCAGCAGCCAATGGATCCGAATGCGTCAGTATTTT
many,TRBJ1-6,14,-,TRBV19,CASRGLMGNSPLHF,TGTGCCAGTAGGGGATTAATGGGGAATTCACCCCTCCACTTT
many,TRBJ1-2,13,-,TRBV4-1,CASSQVWSYGYTF,TGCGCCAGCAGCCAAGTGTGGAGCTATGGCTACACCTTC
many,TRBJ2-2,13,-,TRBV6-1,CASSERHTGELFF,TGTGCCAGCAGTGAACGGCACACCGGGGAGCTGTTTTTT
many,TRBJ2-5,16,TRBD2,TRBV11-2,CASSSGRRGLEETQYF,TGTGCCAGCAGCTCAGGCCGCAGGGGACTAGAAGAGACCCAGTACTTC
many,TRBJ2-7,15,TRBD1,TRBV6-2/TRBV6-3,CASAPLGQMVGEQYF,TGTGCCAGCGCACCCCTGGGACAGATGGTGGGCGAGCAGTACTTC
-,TRBJ2-2,12,-,TRBV6-1,CASHGATGELFF,TGTGCCAGCCATGGAGCGACCGGGGAGCTGTTTTTT
many,TRBJ1-3,11,-,TRBV28,CASSLWNTIYF,TGTGCCAGCAGTTTATGGAACACCATATATTTT
many,TRBJ2-7,13,-,TRBV5-5,CVSSLGQFYEQYF,TGTGTCAGCAGCTTGGGTCAGTTTTACGAGCAGTACTTC
many,TRBJ2-5,14,TRBD2,TRBV28,CASTLAGGQQSQYF,TGTGCCAGCACCCTAGCGGGGGGCCAACAGTCCCAGTACTTC
many,TRBJ1-5,14,-,TRBV27,CASSLEGINQPQHF,TGTGCCAGCAGTTTAGAGGGAATCAATCAGCCCCAGCATTTT
many,TRBJ1-5,15,-,TRBV30,CAWSKGESGNQPQHF,TGTGCCTGGAGCAAGGGTGAAAGCGGCAATCAGCCCCAGCATTTT
many,TRBJ2-7,15,-,TRBV28,CASSLWTGGSYEQYF,TGTGCCAGCAGTTTATGGACCGGGGGATCCTACGAGCAGTACTTC
-,TRBJ1-1,14,-,TRBV7-2,CASTFLGADTEAFF,TGTGCCAGCACCTTCCTCGGGGCAGACACTGAAGCTTTCTTT
many,TRBJ1-1,15,-,TRBV6-2/TRBV6-3,CASREETYMNTEAFF,TGTGCCAGCAGGGAAGAAACGTACATGAACACTGAAGCTTTCTTT
many,TRBJ2-1,13,TRBD1,TRBV6-2/TRBV6-3,CASDRGIDNEQFF,TGTGCCAGCGACAGGGGGATTGACAATGAGCAGTTCTTC
many,TRBJ1-1,13,-,TRBV7-2,CASSPQGRSEAFF,TGTGCCAGCAGCCCTCAGGGACGGAGTGAAGCTTTCTTT
many,TRBJ2-1,21,TRBD2,TRBV12-3/TRBV12-4,CASSFRLRLAGGKGSYNEQFF,TGTGCCAGCAGTTTCCGCCTTCGACTAGCGGGGGGAAAAGGGTCCTACAATGAGCAGTTCTTC
many,TRBJ2-7,13,TRBD1,TRBV7-9,CASNSQGAYEQYF,TGTGCCAGCAACTCACAGGGGGCCTACGAGCAGTACTTC
many,TRBJ2-7,17,-,TRBV7-2,CASSLNAGMRSPYEQYF,TGTGCCAGCAGCTTAAATGCAGGTATGCGCAGTCCCTACGAGCAGTACTTC
many,TRBJ2-3,11,-,TRBV2,CASTRSDTQYF,TGTGCCAGCACTCGGAGCGATACGCAGTATTTT
many,TRBJ2-7,14,-,TRBV27,CASSLSTGPYEQYF,TGTGCCAGCAGTTTATCGACAGGCCCCTACGAGCAGTACTTC
many,TRBJ1-5,14,-,TRBV28,CASSPGGAGQPQHF,TGTGCCAGCAGTCCTGGGGGGGCGGGTCAGCCCCAGCATTTT
many,TRBJ2-3,16,-,TRBV7-2,CASSLGPGERTDTQYF,TGTGCCAGCAGCTTAGGTCCGGGGGAGCGCACAGATACGCAGTATTTT
many,TRBJ1-2,12,TRBD1,TRBV19,CASTGQDYGYTF,TGTGCCAGTACTGGACAGGACTATGGCTACACCTTC
many,TRBJ2-1,15,-,TRBV6-1,CASGPWGDEVTEQFF,TGTGCCAGCGGACCGTGGGGGGACGAGGTTACTGAGCAGTTCTTC
many,TRBJ2-5,17,-,TRBV28,CASSFQERGSSQETQYF,TGTGCCAGCAGTTTCCAAGAGAGGGGGAGCTCCCAAGAGACCCAGTACTTC
many,TRBJ2-7,10,-,TRBV20-1,CSGDGNEQYF,TGCAGTGGAGATGGGAACGAGCAGTACTTC
many,TRBJ1-5,15,-,TRBV3-1,CASSQNGYVYQPQHF,TGTGCCAGCAGCCAAAACGGATATGTGTATCAGCCCCAGCATTTT
many,TRBJ2-7,14,TRBD1,TRBV7-2,CASSVNRGAYEQYF,TGTGCCAGCAGCGTAAACAGGGGAGCCTACGAGCAGTACTTC
many,TRBJ2-5,13,TRBD2,TRBV2,CASIRLAGETQYF,TGTGCCAGCATCCGACTAGCGGGGGAGACCCAGTACTTC
many,TRBJ1-1,12,-,TRBV10-3,CAIGQGNTEAFF,TGTGCCATCGGGCAGGGCAACACTGAAGCTTTCTTT
many,TRBJ1-5,15,-,TRBV12-3/TRBV12-4,CASTHKRVGNQPQHF,TGTGCCAGCACCCATAAGAGGGTCGGCAATCAGCCCCAGCATTTT
many,TRBJ2-1,13,TRBD2,TRBV24-1,CATAAGGYNEQFF,TGTGCCACCGCGGCGGGGGGCTACAATGAGCAGTTCTTC
many,TRBJ1-1,15,TRBD1,TRBV4-1,CASSQATGPTGEAFF,TGCGCCAGCAGCCAAGCGACAGGGCCCACGGGTGAAGCTTTCTTT
medium-sized,TRBJ1-6,15,-,TRBV7-2,CASSPVSSYNSPLHF,TGTGCCAGCAGCCCGGTCAGCTCCTATAATTCACCCCTCCACTTT
many,TRBJ1-5,13,-,TRBV6-2/TRBV6-3,CASSYSGAQPQHF,TGTGCCAGCAGTTACTCTGGTGCTCAGCCCCAGCATTTT
many,TRBJ2-3,15,TRBD1,TRBV28,CASSRTGGGTDTQYF,TGTGCCAGCAGCCGGACAGGGGGCGGCACAGATACGCAGTATTTT
many,TRBJ2-3,11,-,TRBV19,CASSLAGTQYF,TGTGCCAGTAGTCTGGCGGGAACGCAGTATTTT
many,TRBJ2-3,17,TRBD2,TRBV7-9,CASSRPNRAGSTDTQYF,TGTGCCAGCAGCAGACCTAACAGAGCGGGGAGCACAGATACGCAGTATTTT
many,TRBJ1-6,17,-,TRBV7-4,CASSLSIDVSYNSPLHF,TGTGCCAGCAGCTTATCGATTGATGTCTCCTATAATTCACCCCTCCACTTT
many,TRBJ2-7,15,TRBD1,TRBV7-8,CASSQTPDRSYEQYF,TGTGCCAGCAGCCAAACCCCGGACAGGAGCTACGAGCAGTACTTC
many,TRBJ2-7,11,-,TRBV12-3/TRBV12-4,CASSEPGTVAF,TGTGCCAGCAGTGAACCCGGGACTGTCGCTTTC